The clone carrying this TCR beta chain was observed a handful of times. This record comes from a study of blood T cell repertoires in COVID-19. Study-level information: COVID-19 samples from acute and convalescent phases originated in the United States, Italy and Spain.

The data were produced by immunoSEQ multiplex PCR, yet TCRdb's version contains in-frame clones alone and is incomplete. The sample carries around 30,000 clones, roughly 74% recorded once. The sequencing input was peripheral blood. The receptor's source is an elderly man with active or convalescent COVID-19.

The CDR3 sequence is CASSSQDRRLYEQYF. The CDR3 bases are TGTGCCAGCAGTTCCCAGGACAGGAGGCTTTACGAGCAGTACTTC. This sequence joins TRBV27 and TRBJ2-7; TRBD1 agrees at 7 bases. Per germline, CDR1 MNHEY and CDR2 SMNVEV (reference sequence). V lost 4 bases to trimming and J lost 4 bases; unmatched junction nucleotides: 10. CDR3 length: 15 amino acids.